A selection of T cell receptor beta chains follows, all from one sample in a study of blood T cell repertoires in COVID-19. This table comes from immunoSEQ multiplex PCR, and its TCRdb copy is limited to in-frame clones, with some not included. The sample lists around 470,000 clones; 75% to 90% were seen once. The specimen sequenced was peripheral blood. Receptor source: a man aged 18 to 29 with COVID-19, enrolled during active disease. CDR3s leave out the opening cysteine and the closing phenylalanine or tryptophan. Fields, in order: V gene, clone size, J gene, CDR3 protein. The size field is filled for only some rows; it gives once, few, many or a size class.

v_gene: TRBV7-2
abundance: -
j_gene: TRBJ1-2
CDR3aa: ASSLTGAGGYT

v_gene: TRBV7-9
abundance: -
j_gene: TRBJ1-2
CDR3aa: ASSLGGTGLGYT

v_gene: TRBV3-1/TRBV3-2
abundance: -
j_gene: TRBJ2-7
CDR3aa: ASSQAASGSREQY

v_gene: TRBV2
abundance: -
j_gene: TRBJ1-2
CDR3aa: ASSWDRGGQGYT

v_gene: TRBV30
abundance: -
j_gene: TRBJ2-5
CDR3aa: AQSGIETQY

v_gene: TRBV15
abundance: -
j_gene: TRBJ2-1
CDR3aa: ATSRNDTSYNEQF

v_gene: TRBV3-1/TRBV3-2
abundance: once
j_gene: TRBJ2-7
CDR3aa: ASSQELGGGLEQY

v_gene: TRBV2
abundance: -
j_gene: TRBJ2-5
CDR3aa: ASTLLGQGVETQY

v_gene: TRBV9
abundance: few
j_gene: TRBJ2-2
CDR3aa: ASSVAIGAATGELF

v_gene: TRBV18
abundance: once
j_gene: TRBJ2-1
CDR3aa: ASSPDRPAYNEQF

v_gene: TRBV3-1/TRBV3-2
abundance: -
j_gene: TRBJ2-7
CDR3aa: ASSQDPTSTYEQY

v_gene: TRBV27
abundance: -
j_gene: TRBJ1-6
CDR3aa: ASSPNRGSGYNSPLH

v_gene: TRBV18
abundance: -
j_gene: TRBJ2-7
CDR3aa: ASSPGTSVDEQY

v_gene: TRBV3-1/TRBV3-2
abundance: -
j_gene: TRBJ2-7
CDR3aa: ASSQTSGRFDEQY

v_gene: TRBV5-4
abundance: -
j_gene: TRBJ1-6
CDR3aa: ASSNRDYNSPLH

v_gene: TRBV6-5
abundance: -
j_gene: TRBJ2-1
CDR3aa: ASRGGTNEQF

v_gene: TRBV5-1
abundance: -
j_gene: TRBJ1-5
CDR3aa: ASSFDIYSNQPQH

v_gene: TRBV2
abundance: -
j_gene: TRBJ2-7
CDR3aa: ASSEALGLLAGY

v_gene: TRBV2
abundance: -
j_gene: TRBJ2-1
CDR3aa: ASRARALADEDNEQF

v_gene: TRBV5-1
abundance: -
j_gene: TRBJ2-3
CDR3aa: ASSYAVGSTDTQY